This T cell receptor (beta chain) was recovered during a study of blood T cell repertoires in COVID-19. Study summary: Sites in the United States, Italy and Spain provided acute and convalescent COVID-19 samples.

This CDR3 has 14 amino acids. Germline V gene lookup returns CDR1 KGHSH and CDR2 LQKENI. J was trimmed by 5 bases and V by 4 bases; bases with no gene match: 7. As originally analysed: Amplification from reference gene primers served as the basis for estimated nucleated cell counts. Generated by immunoSEQ multiplex PCR, the TCRdb table keeps only in-frame clones and is missing some. V and J calls and clone size are given by that table; D and trimming were obtained from the DNA. The profile covers just under 85,000 clones, with around 87% appearing a single time and 8% taken by the ten largest. Sequenced sample: peripheral blood. V and J are TRBV18 and TRBJ2-7; 8 nucleotides line up with TRBD2. This TCR derives from a man older than 75 with active or convalescent COVID-19. The DNA of the CDR3 is TGTGCCAGCTCACGGACCAGCGGGAGCAACGAGCAGTACGTC. It translates to CASSRTSGSNEQYV.